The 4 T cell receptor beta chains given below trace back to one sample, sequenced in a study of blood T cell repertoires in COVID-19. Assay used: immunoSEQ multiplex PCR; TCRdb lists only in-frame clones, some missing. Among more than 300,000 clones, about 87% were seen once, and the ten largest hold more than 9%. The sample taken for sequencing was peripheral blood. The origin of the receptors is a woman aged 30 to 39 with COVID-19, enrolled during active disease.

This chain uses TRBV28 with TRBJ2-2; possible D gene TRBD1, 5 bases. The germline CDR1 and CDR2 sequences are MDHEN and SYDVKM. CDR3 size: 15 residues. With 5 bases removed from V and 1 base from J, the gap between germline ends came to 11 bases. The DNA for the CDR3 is TGTGCCAGCAGTAGCCCCGGACAGAACACCGGGGAGCTGTTTTTT. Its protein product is CASSSPGQNTGELFF.

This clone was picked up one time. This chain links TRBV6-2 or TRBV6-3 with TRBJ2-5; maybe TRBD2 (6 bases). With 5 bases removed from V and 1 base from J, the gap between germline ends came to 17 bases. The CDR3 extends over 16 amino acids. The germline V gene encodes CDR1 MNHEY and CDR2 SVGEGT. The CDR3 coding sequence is TGTGCCAGCAGTAGGCTCTTGACGGGAGTCCAAGAGACCCAGTACTTC. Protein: CASSRLLTGVQETQYF.

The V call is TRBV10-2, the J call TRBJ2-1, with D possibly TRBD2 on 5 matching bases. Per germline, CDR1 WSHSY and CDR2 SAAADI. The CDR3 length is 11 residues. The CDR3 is CACRTGLEQFF. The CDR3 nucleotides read TGCGCTTGTCGGACCGGACTTGAGCAGTTCTTC.

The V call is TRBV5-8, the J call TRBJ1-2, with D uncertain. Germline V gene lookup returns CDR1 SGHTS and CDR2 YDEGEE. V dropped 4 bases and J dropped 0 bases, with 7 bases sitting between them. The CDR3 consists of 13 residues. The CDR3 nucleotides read TGTGCCAGCAGCCTCCGGGCTAACTATGGCTACACCTTC. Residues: CASSLRANYGYTF.